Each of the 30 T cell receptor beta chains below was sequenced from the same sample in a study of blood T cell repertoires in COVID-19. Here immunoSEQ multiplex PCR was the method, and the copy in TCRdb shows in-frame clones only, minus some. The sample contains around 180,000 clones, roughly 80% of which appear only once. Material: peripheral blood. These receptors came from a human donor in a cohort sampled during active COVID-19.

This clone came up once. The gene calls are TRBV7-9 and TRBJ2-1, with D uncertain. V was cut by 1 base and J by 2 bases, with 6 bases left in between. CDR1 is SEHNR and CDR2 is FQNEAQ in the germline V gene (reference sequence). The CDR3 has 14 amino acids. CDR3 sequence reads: CASSLGLAYNEQFF. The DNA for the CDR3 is TGTGCCAGCAGCTTAGGGCTAGCCTACAATGAGCAGTTCTTC.

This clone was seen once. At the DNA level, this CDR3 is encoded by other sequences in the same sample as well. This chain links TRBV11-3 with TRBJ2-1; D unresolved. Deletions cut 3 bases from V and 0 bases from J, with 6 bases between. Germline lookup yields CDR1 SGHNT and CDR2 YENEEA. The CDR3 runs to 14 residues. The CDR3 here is CASSFGGSYNEQFF. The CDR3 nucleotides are TGTGCCAGCAGCTTCGGCGGCTCCTACAATGAGCAGTTCTTC.

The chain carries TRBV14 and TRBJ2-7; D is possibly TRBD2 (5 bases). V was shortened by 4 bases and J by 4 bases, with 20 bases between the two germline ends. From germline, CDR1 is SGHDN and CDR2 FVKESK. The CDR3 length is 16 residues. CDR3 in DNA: TGTGCCAGCAGCCTCTCGGGTTTCTCGGGGTTATACGAGCAGTACTTC. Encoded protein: CASSLSGFSGLYEQYF.

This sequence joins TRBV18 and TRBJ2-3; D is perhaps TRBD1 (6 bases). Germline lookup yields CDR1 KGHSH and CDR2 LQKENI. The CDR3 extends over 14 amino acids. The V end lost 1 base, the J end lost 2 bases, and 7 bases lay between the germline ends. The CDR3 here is CASSPRDTTDTQYF. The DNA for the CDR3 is TGTGCCAGCTCACCACGGGACACCACAGATACGCAGTATTTT.

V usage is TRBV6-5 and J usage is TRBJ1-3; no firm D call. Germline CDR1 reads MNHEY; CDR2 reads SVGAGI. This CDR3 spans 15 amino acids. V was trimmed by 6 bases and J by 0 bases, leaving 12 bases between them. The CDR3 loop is CASSYSGLSGNTIYF. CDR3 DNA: TGTGCCAGCAGCTACAGCGGTCTCTCTGGAAACACCATATATTTT.

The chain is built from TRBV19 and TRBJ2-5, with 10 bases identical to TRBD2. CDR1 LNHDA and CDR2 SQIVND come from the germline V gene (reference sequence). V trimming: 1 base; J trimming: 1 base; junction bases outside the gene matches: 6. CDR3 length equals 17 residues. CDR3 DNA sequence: TGTGCCAGTAGTATAGGTGTAGCGGGGGGCCCCCAAGAGACCCAGTACTTC. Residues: CASSIGVAGGPQETQYF.

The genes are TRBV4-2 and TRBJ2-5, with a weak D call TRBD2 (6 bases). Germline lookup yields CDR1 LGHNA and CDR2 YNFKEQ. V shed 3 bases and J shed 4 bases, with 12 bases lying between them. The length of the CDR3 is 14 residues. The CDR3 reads CASSQLGGAETQYF. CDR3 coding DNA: TGTGCCAGCAGCCAGCTCGGGGGAGCAGAGACCCAGTACTTC.

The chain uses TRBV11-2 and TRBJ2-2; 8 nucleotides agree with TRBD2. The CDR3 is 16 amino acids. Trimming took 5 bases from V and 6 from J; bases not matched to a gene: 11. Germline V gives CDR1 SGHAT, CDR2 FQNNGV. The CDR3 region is CASSTGLARRPGELFF. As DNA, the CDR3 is TGTGCCAGCAGCACAGGACTAGCCAGAAGGCCCGGGGAGCTGTTTTTT.

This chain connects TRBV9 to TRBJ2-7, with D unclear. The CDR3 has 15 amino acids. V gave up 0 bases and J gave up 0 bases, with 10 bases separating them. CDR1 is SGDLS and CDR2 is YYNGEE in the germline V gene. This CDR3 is CASSVDSRSSYEQYF. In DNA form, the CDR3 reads TGTGCCAGCAGCGTAGACTCTCGAAGCTCCTACGAGCAGTACTTC.

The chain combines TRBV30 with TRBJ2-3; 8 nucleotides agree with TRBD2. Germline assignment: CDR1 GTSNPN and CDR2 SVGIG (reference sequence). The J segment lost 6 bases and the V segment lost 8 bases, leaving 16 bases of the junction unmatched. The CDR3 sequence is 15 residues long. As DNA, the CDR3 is TGTGCCGTAGCCCCGCCGAGCGGGGGCGAGGATACGCAGTATTTT. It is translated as CAVAPPSGGEDTQYF.

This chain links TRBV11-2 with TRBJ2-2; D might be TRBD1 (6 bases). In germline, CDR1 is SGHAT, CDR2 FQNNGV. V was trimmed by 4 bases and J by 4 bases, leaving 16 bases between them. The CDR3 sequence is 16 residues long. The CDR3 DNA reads TGTGCCAGCAGCTCGCGAGGGGGAGCCGTCACCGGGGAGCTGTTTTTT. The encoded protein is CASSSRGGAVTGELFF.

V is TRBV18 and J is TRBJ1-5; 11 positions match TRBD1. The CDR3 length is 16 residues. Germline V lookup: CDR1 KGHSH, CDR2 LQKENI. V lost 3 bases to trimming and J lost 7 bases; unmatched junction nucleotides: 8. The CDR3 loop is CASSPAGTGGGQPQHF. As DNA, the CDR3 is TGTGCCAGCTCACCGGCAGGGACAGGGGGGGGACAGCCCCAGCATTTT.

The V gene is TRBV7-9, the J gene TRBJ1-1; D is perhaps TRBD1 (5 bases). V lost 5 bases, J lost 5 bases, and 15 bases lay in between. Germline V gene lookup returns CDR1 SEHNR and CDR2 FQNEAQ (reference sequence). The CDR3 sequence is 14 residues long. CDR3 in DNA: TGTGCCAGCAGCCCAATGGGGGGGGAGACTGAAGCTTTCTTT. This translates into CASSPMGGETEAFF. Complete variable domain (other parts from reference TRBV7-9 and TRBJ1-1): DTGVSQNPRHKITKRGQNVTFRCDPISEHNRLYWYRQTLGQGPEFLTYFQNEAQLEKSRLLSDRFSAERPKGSFSTLEIQRTEQGDSAMYLCASSPMGGETEAFFGQGTRLTVV.

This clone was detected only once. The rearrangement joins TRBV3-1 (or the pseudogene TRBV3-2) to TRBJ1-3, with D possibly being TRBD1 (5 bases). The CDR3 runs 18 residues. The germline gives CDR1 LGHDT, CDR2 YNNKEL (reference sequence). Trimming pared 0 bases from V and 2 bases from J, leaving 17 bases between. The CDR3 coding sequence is TGTGCCAGCAGCCAAGATGGGGCACAAAGGGAGGCTGGAAACACCATATATTTT. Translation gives CASSQDGAQREAGNTIYF.

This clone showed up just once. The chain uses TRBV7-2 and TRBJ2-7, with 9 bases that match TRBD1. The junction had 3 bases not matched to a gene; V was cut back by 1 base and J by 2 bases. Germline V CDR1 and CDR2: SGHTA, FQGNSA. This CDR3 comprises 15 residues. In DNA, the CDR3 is TGTGCCAGCAGCTTAGGGACAGGGGCTACCTACGAGCAGTACTTC. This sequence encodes CASSLGTGATYEQYF.

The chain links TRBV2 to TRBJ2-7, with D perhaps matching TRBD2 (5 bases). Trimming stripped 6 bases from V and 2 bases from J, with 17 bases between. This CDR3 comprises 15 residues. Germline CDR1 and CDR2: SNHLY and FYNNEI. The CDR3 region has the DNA TGTGCCAGCAGCGGTCGGGAAAGGTTGCCCTACGAGCAGTACTTC. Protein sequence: CASSGRERLPYEQYF.

CDR3 in DNA: TGTGCCAGCAGCTCCATGGACAGGGCCTACGAGCAGTACTTC. This codes for CASSSMDRAYEQYF. The chain joins TRBV13 to TRBJ2-7, with 8 bases aligning to TRBD1. Germline V gene data show CDR1 as PRHDT and CDR2 as FYEKMQ (reference sequence). CDR3 length: 14 amino acids. The ends lost 4 bases at V and 2 bases at J; junction bases unmatched: 4. Filled out from reference TRBV13 and TRBJ2-7, the complete variable domain reads AAGVIQSPRHLIKEKRETATLKCYPIPRHDTVYWYQQGPGQDPQFLISFYEKMQSDKGSIPDRFSAQQFSDYHSELNMSSLELGDSALYFCASSSMDRAYEQYFGPGTRLTVT.

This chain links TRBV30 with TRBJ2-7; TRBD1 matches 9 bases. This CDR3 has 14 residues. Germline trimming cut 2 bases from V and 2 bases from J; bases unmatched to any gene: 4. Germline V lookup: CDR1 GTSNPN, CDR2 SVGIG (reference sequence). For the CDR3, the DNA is TGTGCCTGGAGTCACGGACAGGGGCCCTACGAGCAGTACTTC. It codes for CAWSHGQGPYEQYF.

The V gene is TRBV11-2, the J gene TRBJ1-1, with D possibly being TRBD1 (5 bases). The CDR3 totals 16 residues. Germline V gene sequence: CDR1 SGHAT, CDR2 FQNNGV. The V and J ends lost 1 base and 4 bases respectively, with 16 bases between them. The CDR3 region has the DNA TGTGCCAGCAGCTTAGCTGGTAGTGTCCAGGGCACTGAAGCTTTCTTT. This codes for CASSLAGSVQGTEAFF.

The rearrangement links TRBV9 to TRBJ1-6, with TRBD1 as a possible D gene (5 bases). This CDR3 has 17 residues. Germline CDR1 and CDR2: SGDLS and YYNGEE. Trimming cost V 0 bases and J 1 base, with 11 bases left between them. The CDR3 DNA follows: TGTGCCAGCAGCGTAGGGGGCAGGGCGTCCTATAATTCACCCCTCCACTTT. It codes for CASSVGGRASYNSPLHF.

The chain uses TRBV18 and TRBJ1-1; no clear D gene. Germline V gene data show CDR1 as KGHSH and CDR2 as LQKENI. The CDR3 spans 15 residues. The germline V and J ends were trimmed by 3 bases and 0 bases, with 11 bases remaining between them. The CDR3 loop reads CASSPFTEMNTEAFF. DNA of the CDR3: TGTGCCAGCTCACCCTTTACAGAAATGAACACTGAAGCTTTCTTT. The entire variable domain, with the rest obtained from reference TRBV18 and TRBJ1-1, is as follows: NAGVMQNPRHLVRRRGQEARLRCSPMKGHSHVYWYRQLPEEGLKFMVYLQKENIIDESGMPKERFSAEFPKEGPSILRIQQVVRGDSAAYFCASSPFTEMNTEAFFGQGTRLTVV.

CDR3 in DNA: TGTGCCAGCAGTGAGGGGCTTTACGAGCAGTACTTC. This encodes CASSEGLYEQYF. V gene TRBV25-1 combines with J gene TRBJ2-7, with TRBD1 as a possible D gene (5 bases). The germline V gene has CDR1 MGHDK and CDR2 SYGVNS. The CDR3 totals 12 residues. Trimming stripped 3 bases from V and 4 bases from J, with 7 bases between.

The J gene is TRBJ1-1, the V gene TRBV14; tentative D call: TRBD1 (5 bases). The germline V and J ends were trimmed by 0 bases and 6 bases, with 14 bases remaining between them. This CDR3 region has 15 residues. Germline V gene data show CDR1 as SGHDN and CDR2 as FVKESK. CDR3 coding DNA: TGTGCCAGCAGCCAAGATCTGGCCAGGGTGGCTGAAGCTTTCTTT. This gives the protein CASSQDLARVAEAFF.

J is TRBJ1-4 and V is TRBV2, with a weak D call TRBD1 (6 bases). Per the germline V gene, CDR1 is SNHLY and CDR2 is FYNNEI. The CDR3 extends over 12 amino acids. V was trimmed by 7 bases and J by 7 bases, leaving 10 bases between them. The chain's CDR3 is CASNRVGEKLFF. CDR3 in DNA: TGTGCCAGCAACAGGGTTGGTGAAAAACTGTTTTTT. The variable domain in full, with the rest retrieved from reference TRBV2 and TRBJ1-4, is EPEVTQTPSHQVTQMGQEVILRCVPISNHLYFYWYRQILGQKVEFLVSFYNNEISEKSEIFDDQFSVERPDGSNFTLKIRSTKLEDSAMYFCASNRVGEKLFFGSGTQLSVL.

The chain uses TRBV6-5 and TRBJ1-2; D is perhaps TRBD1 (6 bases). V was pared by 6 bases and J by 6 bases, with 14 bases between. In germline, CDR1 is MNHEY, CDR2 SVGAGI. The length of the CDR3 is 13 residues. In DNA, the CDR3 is TGTGCCAGCAGGGGGACAAGGGCAGATGGCTACACCTTC. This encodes CASRGTRADGYTF.

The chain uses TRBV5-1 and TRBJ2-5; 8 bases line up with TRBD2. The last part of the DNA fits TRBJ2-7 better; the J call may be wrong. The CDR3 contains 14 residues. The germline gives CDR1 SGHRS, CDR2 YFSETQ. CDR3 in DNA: TGCGCCAGCAGCTTGGCGGGGGGGCCCGACGAGCAGTACTTC. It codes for CASSLAGGPDEQYF.

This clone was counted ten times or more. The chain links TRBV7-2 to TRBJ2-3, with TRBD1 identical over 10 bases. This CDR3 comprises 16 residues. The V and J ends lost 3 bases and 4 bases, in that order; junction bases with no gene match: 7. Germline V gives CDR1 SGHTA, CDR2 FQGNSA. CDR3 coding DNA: TGTGCCAGCAGCTTCCAGGCGACAGGGGGCCCAGATACGCAGTATTTT. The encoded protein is CASSFQATGGPDTQYF.

CDR3 DNA: TGTGCCAGCAGCGCAGGTCAGGGTACCGGCTACACCTTC. This sequence encodes CASSAGQGTGYTF. The V and J genes are TRBV9 and TRBJ1-2; perhaps TRBD1 as D (5 bases). Germline-derived CDR1 and CDR2 are SGDLS and YYNGEE. The CDR3 has 13 residues. The germline V and J ends were trimmed by 3 bases and 8 bases, with 14 bases remaining between them. The variable domain in full, with the rest retrieved from reference TRBV9 and TRBJ1-2, is DSGVTQTPKHLITATGQRVTLRCSPRSGDLSVYWYQQSLDQGLQFLIQYYNGEERAKGNILERFSAQQFPDLHSELNLSSLELGDSALYFCASSAGQGTGYTFGSGTRLTVV.

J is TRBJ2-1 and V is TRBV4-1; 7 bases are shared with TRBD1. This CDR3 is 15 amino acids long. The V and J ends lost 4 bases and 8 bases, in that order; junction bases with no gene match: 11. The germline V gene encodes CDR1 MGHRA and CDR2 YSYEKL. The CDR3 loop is CASSPRGGPIYEQFF. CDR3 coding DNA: TGCGCCAGCAGCCCCCGAGGGGGCCCTATCTATGAGCAGTTCTTC.

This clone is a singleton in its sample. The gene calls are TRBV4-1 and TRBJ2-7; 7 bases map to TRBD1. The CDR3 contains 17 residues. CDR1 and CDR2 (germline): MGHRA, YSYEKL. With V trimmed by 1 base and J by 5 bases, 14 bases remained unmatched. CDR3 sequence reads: CASSQGVFHRGDDEQYF. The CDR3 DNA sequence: TGCGCCAGCAGCCAAGGGGTTTTCCACAGGGGAGACGACGAGCAGTACTTC.